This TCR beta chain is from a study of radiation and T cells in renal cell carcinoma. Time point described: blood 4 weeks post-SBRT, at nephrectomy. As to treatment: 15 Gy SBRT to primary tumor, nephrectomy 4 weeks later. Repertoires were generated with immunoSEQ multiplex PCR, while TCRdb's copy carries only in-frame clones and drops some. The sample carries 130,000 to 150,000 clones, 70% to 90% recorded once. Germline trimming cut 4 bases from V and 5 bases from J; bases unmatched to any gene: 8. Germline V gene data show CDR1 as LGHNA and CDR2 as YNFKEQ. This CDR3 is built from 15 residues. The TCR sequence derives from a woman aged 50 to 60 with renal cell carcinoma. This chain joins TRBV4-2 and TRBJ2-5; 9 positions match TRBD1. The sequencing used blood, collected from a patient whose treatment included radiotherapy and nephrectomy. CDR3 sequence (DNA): TGTGCCAGCAGCCCTGGACAGGGGATTAGGGAGACCCAGTACTTC. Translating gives CASSPGQGIRETQYF.